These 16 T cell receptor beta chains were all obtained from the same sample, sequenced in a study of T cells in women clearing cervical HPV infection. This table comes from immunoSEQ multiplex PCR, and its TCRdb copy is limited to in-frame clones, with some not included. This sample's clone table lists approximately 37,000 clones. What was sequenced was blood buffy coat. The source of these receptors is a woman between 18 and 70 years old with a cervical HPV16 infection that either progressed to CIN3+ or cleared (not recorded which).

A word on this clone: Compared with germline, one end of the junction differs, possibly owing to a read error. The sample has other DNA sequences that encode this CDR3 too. The part of the CDR3 DNA that was read is TGCGCCAGCAGCCTTACGGGACAGGGACGAAACACA. This codes for CASSLTGQGRNT. The whole CDR3 protein is CASSLTGQGRNTIYF. The chain is built from TRBV5-1 and TRBJ1-3; 9 nucleotides line up with TRBD1. The read ends 3 residues early relative to the CDR3; the germline J gene fills the gap. Germline CDR1 and CDR2: SGHRS and YFSETQ. The CDR3 length is 15 residues.

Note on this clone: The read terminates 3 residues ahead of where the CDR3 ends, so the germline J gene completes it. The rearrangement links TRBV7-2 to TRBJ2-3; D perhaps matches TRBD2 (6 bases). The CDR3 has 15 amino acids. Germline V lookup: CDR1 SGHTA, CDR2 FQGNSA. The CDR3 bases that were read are TGTGCCAGCAGCTTAGCAGGCGGGAAGAGGGAGACG. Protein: CASSLAGGKRET. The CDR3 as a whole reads CASSLAGGKRETQYF.

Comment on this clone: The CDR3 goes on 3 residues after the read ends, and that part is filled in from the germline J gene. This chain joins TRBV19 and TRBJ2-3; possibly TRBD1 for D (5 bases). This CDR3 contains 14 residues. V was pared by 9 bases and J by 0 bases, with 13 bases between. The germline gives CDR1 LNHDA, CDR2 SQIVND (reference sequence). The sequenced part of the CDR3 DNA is TGTGCCAGCCACTTTCAGGGTAGCACAGATACG. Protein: CASHFQGSTDT. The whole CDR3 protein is CASHFQGSTDTQYF.

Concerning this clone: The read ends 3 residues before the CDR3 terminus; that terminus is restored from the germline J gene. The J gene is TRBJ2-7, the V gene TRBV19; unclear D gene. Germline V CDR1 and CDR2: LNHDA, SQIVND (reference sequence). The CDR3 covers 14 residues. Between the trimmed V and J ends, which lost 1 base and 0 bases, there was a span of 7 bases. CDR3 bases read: TGTGCCAGTAGTATAGGACATCCCTCCTACGAG. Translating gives CASSIGHPSYE. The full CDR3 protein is CASSIGHPSYEQYF.

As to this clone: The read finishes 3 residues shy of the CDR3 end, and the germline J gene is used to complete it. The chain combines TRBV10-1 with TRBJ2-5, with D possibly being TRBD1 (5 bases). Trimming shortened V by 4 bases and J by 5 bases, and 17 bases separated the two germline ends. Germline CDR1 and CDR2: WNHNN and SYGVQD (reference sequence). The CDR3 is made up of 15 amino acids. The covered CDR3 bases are TGCGCCAGCAGTGCCGACAGACTGGATAGGGAGACC. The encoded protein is CASSADRLDRET. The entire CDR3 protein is CASSADRLDRETQYF.

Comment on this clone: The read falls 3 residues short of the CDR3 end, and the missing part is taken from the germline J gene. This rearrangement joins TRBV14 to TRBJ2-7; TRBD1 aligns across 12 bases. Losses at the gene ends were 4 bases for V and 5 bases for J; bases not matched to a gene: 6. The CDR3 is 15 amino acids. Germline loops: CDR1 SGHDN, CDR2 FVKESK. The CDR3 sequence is CASSPLGTGGNEQYF. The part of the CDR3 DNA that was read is TGTGCCAGCAGCCCTCTTGGGACAGGGGGCAACGAG.

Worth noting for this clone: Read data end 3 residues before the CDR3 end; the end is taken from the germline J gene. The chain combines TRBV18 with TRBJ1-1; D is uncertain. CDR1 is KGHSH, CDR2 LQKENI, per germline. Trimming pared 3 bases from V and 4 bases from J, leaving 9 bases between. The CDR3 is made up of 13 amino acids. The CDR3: CASSPLKVTEAFF. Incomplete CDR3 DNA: TGTGCCAGCTCACCTCTGAAGGTCACTGAA.

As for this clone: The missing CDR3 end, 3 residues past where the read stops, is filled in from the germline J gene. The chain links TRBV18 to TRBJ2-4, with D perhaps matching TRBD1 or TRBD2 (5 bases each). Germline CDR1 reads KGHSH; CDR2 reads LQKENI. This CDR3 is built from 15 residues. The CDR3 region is CASSPPNGRVEGQYF. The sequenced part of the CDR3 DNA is TGTGCCAGCTCACCCCCGAACGGCAGGGTCGAGGGT.

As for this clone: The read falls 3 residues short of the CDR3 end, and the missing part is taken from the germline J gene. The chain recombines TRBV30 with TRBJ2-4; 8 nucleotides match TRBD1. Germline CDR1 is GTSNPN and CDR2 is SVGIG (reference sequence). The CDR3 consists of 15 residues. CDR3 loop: CAWSVSGTGPYGQYF. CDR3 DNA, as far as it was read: TGTGCCTGGAGTGTTTCCGGGACAGGCCCCTACGGT.

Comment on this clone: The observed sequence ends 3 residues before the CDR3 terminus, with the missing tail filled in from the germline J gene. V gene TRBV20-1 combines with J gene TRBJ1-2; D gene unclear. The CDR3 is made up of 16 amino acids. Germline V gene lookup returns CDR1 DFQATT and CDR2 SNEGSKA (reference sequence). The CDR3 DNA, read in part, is TGCAGTGCTACGGAACGGACTAGGTCGCTCACAGATACC. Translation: CSATERTRSLTDT. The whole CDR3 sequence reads CSATERTRSLTDTYTF.

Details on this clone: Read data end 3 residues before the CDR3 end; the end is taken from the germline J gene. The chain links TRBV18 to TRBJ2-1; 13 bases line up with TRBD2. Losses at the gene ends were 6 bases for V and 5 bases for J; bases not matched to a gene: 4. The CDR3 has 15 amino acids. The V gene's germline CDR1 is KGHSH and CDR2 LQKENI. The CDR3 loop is CASSPGTSGNNEQFF. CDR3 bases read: TGTGCCAGCTCCCCCGGGACTAGCGGGAACAATGAG.

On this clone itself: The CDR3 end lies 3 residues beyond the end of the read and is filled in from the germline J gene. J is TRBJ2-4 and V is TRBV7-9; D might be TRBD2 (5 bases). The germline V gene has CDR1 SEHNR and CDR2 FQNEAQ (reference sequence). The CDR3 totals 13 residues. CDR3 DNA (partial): TGTGCCAGCAGCTTAGGGACCGACTATGGT. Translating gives CASSLGTDYG. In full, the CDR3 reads CASSLGTDYGQYF.

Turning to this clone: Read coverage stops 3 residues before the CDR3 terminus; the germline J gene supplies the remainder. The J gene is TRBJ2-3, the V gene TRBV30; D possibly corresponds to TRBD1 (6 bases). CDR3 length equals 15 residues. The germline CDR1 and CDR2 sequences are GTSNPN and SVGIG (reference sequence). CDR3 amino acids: CAWGPGTRVGQPQYF. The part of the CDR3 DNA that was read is TGTGCCTGGGGCCCCGGGACAAGGGTTGGTCAGCCG.

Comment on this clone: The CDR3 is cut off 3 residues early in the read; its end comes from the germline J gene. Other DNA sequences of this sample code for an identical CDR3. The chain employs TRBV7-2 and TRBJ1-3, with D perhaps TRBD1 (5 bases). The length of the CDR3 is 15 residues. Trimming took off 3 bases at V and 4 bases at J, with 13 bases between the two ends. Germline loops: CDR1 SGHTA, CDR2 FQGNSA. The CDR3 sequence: CASSFLGQLGNTIYF. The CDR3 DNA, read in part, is TGTGCCAGCAGCTTTTTGGGGCAGCTCGGAAACACC.

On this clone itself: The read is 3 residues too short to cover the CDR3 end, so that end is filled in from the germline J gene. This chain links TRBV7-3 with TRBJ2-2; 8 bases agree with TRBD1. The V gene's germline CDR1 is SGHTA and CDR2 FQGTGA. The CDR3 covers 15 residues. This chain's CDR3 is CASSPRGLTNEKLFF. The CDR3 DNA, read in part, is TGTGCCAGCAGCCCCAGGGGGCTAACTAATGAAAAG.

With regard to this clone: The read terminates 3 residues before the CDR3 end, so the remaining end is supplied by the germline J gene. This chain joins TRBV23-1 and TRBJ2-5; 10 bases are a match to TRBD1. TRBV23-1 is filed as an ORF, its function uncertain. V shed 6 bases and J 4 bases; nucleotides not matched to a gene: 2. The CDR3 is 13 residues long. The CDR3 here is CASRRDRGETQYF. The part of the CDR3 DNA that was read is TGCGCCAGCAGGAGGGACAGGGGAGAGACC.